These 8 T cell receptor beta chains were sequenced from one sample in a study of beta chain features in type 1 diabetes. The authors reverse transcribed all of the isolated RNA, so sequencing captured expressed TCRB transcripts. This table comes from immunoSEQ multiplex PCR, and its TCRdb copy is limited to in-frame clones, with some not included. Here the sample spans some 350,000 clones, around 9.6% being singletons. General study points: Researchers report that Type 1 diabetes patients had moderately but significantly shorter TCRB CDR3s across all four CD4+ subsets.

Which antigens these TCRs recognize remains unknown. Sequenced input: central memory CD4+ T cells from blood. These receptors all come from a young man with type 1 diabetes.

The V and J genes are TRBV6-6 and TRBJ2-2, with D maybe TRBD1 (5 bases). Germline loops: CDR1 MNHNY, CDR2 SVGAGI (reference sequence). Trimming left V 3 bases short and J 2 bases short, with 10 bases between. CDR3 size: 15 residues. CDR3 sequence: CASSYRQGNTGELFF. The CDR3 nucleotides read TGTGCCAGCAGTTATCGGCAGGGCAACACCGGGGAGCTGTTTTTT.

The chain carries TRBV7-9 and TRBJ2-7; D not resolved. The V gene's germline CDR1 is SEHNR and CDR2 FQNEAQ (reference sequence). Trimming removed 1 base at V and 6 bases at J, with 7 bases between. CDR3 length: 12 amino acids. This CDR3 is CASSLGMVEQYF. As DNA, the CDR3 is TGTGCCAGCAGCTTAGGAATGGTCGAGCAGTACTTC. Combining the CDR3 with reference TRBV7-9 and TRBJ2-7 gives the whole variable domain DTGVSQNPRHKITKRGQNVTFRCDPISEHNRLYWYRQTLGQGPEFLTYFQNEAQLEKSRLLSDRFSAERPKGSFSTLEIQRTEQGDSAMYLCASSLGMVEQYFGPGTRLTVT.

The chain recombines TRBV10-1 with TRBJ2-5; 11 bases are shared with TRBD2. The V segment lost 2 bases and the J segment 2 bases; nucleotides outside the gene matches: 1. The CDR3 runs 15 residues. The germline gives CDR1 WNHNN, CDR2 SYGVQD (reference sequence). The CDR3 nucleotides are TGCGCCAGCAGTGAGCTAGCGGGAGGTCAAGAGACCCAGTACTTC. Protein: CASSELAGGQETQYF.

The V call is TRBV21-1, the J call TRBJ2-1; TRBD1 was called by the table and not checked on the DNA. TRBV21-1 is marked as a pseudogene. The CDR3 is 15 residues long. The CDR3 nucleotides are TGTGCCAGCAGCACCACCCGGGACAGGTGCGATGAGCAGTTCTTC. Amino acid sequence: CASSTTRDRCDEQFF.

A few counts support this clone. The rearrangement links TRBV27 to TRBJ2-1; D is undetermined. Germline CDR1 is MNHEY and CDR2 is SMNVEV (reference sequence). This CDR3 comprises 11 residues. Deletions cut 6 bases from V and 6 bases from J, with 6 bases between. The CDR3 region is CASSRINEQFF. As DNA, the CDR3 is TGTGCCAGCAGCCGGATCAATGAGCAGTTCTTC.

The chain combines TRBV11-2 with TRBJ1-1, with D perhaps matching TRBD1 (5 bases). The CDR3 extends over 14 amino acids. CDR1 SGHAT and CDR2 FQNNGV come from the germline V gene. The ends were cut back, 2 bases at V and 4 bases at J, with 11 bases in the middle. The CDR3 loop reads CASSLLSQGTEAFF. The DNA of the CDR3 is TGTGCCAGCAGCTTATTGAGTCAGGGCACTGAAGCTTTCTTT.

The chain has TRBV6-1 and TRBJ1-4, with 7 bases that match TRBD1. The CDR3 consists of 14 residues. Per the germline V gene, CDR1 is MNHNS and CDR2 is SASEGT. With 4 bases clipped from V and 4 bases from J, the junction kept 3 bases outside the gene matches. This chain's CDR3 is CASSVRDSNEKLFF. The DNA of the CDR3 is TGTGCCAGCAGTGTACGGGACAGTAATGAAAAACTGTTTTTT.

This clone was counted between two and nine times. This chain uses TRBV7-2 with TRBJ1-5; 7 bases align to TRBD1. The junction had 7 bases not matched to a gene; V was cut back by 5 bases and J by 9 bases. Per the germline V gene, CDR1 is SGHTA and CDR2 is FQGNSA. CDR3 length equals 13 residues. The CDR3, as DNA: TGTGCCAGCAGCCTCGGGACAGCGGTGCCCCAGCATTTT. Encoded protein: CASSLGTAVPQHF. The entire variable domain, with the rest obtained from reference TRBV7-2 and TRBJ1-5, is as follows: GAGVSQSPSNKVTEKGKDVELRCDPISGHTALYWYRQSLGQGLEFLIYFQGNSAPDKSGLPSDRFSAERTGGSVSTLTIQRTQQEDSAVYLCASSLGTAVPQHFGDGTRLSIL.